The 18 T cell receptor beta chains below all came from one sample that was sequenced in a study of beta chain features in type 1 diabetes. The entirety of the isolated RNA underwent reverse transcription, so expressed TCRB transcripts were sequenced. Sequencing was performed with immunoSEQ multiplex PCR; in TCRdb, only in-frame clones are kept and a portion is missing. The sample consists of hundreds of thousands of clones, around 12% of them appearing once. Sequenced: naive CD4+ T cells from blood. These receptors came from a man between 18 and 29 years old in good health.

At least ten counts were recorded for this clone. The rearrangement links TRBV29-1 to TRBJ2-3; the D gene is possibly TRBD1 (5 bases). V gave up 6 bases and J gave up 7 bases, with 8 bases separating them. CDR1 and CDR2 (germline): SQVTM, ANQGSEA. This CDR3 is built from 10 residues. CDR3 loop: CSVDSNTQYF. DNA of the CDR3: TGCAGCGTCGACAGTAATACGCAGTATTTT.

The CDR3 DNA is TGTGCCAGCAGTTCAGAAACCACAGGGGGCGTCTATGGCTACACCTTC. Residues: CASSSETTGGVYGYTF. The V call is TRBV28, the J call TRBJ1-2; 9 bases fit TRBD1. From germline, CDR1 is MDHEN and CDR2 SYDVKM. This CDR3 comprises 16 residues. The ends lost 4 bases at V and 4 bases at J; junction bases unmatched: 10.

V and J are TRBV6-4 and TRBJ1-5, with no clear D. This CDR3 has 12 residues. Germline CDR1 reads MRHNA; CDR2 reads SNTAGT. Trimming took 7 bases from V and 2 from J, leaving 6 bases between them. In DNA, the CDR3 is TGTGCCAGCATTCAGGGCAATCAGCCCCAGCATTTT. It is translated as CASIQGNQPQHF.

This clone was detected a few times. The chain joins TRBV7-2 to TRBJ2-7; TRBD2 agrees at 7 bases. With 7 bases clipped from V and 2 bases from J, the junction kept 5 bases outside the gene matches. The length of the CDR3 is 13 residues. The V gene's germline CDR1 is SGHTA and CDR2 FQGNSA. CDR3 DNA sequence: TGTGCCAGCACCCTCCGGGGGGCCTACGAGCAGTACTTC. It specifies CASTLRGAYEQYF.

Only a few counts were recorded for this clone. This chain connects TRBV28 to TRBJ2-7, with unresolved D. The CDR3 totals 13 residues. Germline loops: CDR1 MDHEN, CDR2 SYDVKM. Trimming removed 6 bases from V and 0 bases from J, with 9 bases in between. The CDR3 DNA reads TGTGCCAGCAGCCATGGCAGCTCCTACGAGCAGTACTTC. Translating gives CASSHGSSYEQYF.

This clone appeared a few times. The chain employs TRBV11-2 and TRBJ2-2; D is possibly TRBD2 (6 bases). Trimming pared 1 base from V and 6 bases from J, leaving 6 bases between. This CDR3 comprises 13 residues. Germline loops: CDR1 SGHAT, CDR2 FQNNGV. The CDR3 reads CASSLVAAGELFF. In DNA, the CDR3 is TGTGCCAGCAGCTTAGTAGCGGCCGGGGAGCTGTTTTTT.

This clone was counted between two and nine times. The chain employs TRBV18 and TRBJ2-7; TRBD2 aligns across 14 bases. The germline gives CDR1 KGHSH, CDR2 LQKENI. CDR3 length: 16 amino acids. Trimming removed 6 bases from V and 3 bases from J; junction bases left unmatched: 7. In DNA form, the CDR3 reads TGTGCCAGCTCCGTCGGACTAGCGGGAGGAAACTACGAGCAGTACTTC. It codes for CASSVGLAGGNYEQYF.

This chain joins TRBV28 and TRBJ2-2; no firm D call. This CDR3 comprises 13 residues. V dropped 8 bases and J dropped 1 base, with 8 bases sitting between them. Per the germline V gene, CDR1 is MDHEN and CDR2 is SYDVKM. CDR3 in DNA: TGTGCCAGCTTCAGACTGAACACCGGGGAGCTGTTTTTT. Translating it yields CASFRLNTGELFF.

This clone was recorded a few times. This chain links TRBV5-1 with TRBJ2-7; TRBD1 matches at 9 bases. V dropped 4 bases and J dropped 1; count of bases not matched to a gene: 9. Germline CDR1 and CDR2: SGHRS and YFSETQ. This CDR3 contains 16 residues. The CDR3 here is CASSPPPGQGSYEQYF. The CDR3 DNA sequence: TGCGCCAGCAGCCCCCCCCCGGGACAGGGTTCCTACGAGCAGTACTTC.

A note on this clone: A read error may explain this, as a much larger clone is one base away. The rearrangement links TRBV7-7 to TRBJ2-5; D is ambiguous. The CDR3 loop spans 11 amino acids. Germline-derived CDR1 and CDR2 are SSHAT and FNYEAQ (reference sequence). CDR3 in amino acids: CASSLQETQYF. In DNA, the CDR3 is TGTGCTAGCAGCCTCCAAGAGACCCAGTACTTC.

This clone was found a few times. The V gene is TRBV7-2, the J gene TRBJ1-2; 9 positions match TRBD1. V was pared by 5 bases and J by 6 bases, with 4 bases of the junction left unmatched. The CDR3 has 13 amino acids. Germline values: CDR1 SGHTA, CDR2 FQGNSA. In nucleotides, the CDR3 is TGTGCCAGCAGCCTGCACAGGGGGCATGGCTACACCTTC. Protein product: CASSLHRGHGYTF. The full variable domain, completed using reference TRBV7-2 and TRBJ1-2, is GAGVSQSPSNKVTEKGKDVELRCDPISGHTALYWYRQSLGQGLEFLIYFQGNSAPDKSGLPSDRFSAERTGGSVSTLTIQRTQQEDSAVYLCASSLHRGHGYTFGSGTRLTVV.

The chain employs TRBV9 and TRBJ2-3, with TRBD2 matching over 10 bases. The ends lost 0 bases at V and 4 bases at J; junction bases unmatched: 8. Germline V gene sequence: CDR1 SGDLS, CDR2 YYNGEE. The CDR3 runs 17 residues. DNA of the CDR3: TGTGCCAGCAGCGTAGGAAATAGCGGGAGGTATGCAGATACGCAGTATTTT. Its translation: CASSVGNSGRYADTQYF. The complete variable domain, with remaining parts taken from reference TRBV9 and TRBJ2-3, reads DSGVTQTPKHLITATGQRVTLRCSPRSGDLSVYWYQQSLDQGLQFLIQYYNGEERAKGNILERFSAQQFPDLHSELNLSSLELGDSALYFCASSVGNSGRYADTQYFGPGTRLTVL.

This clone was seen more than once but under ten times. The gene calls are TRBV7-2 and TRBJ1-2, with 8 bases matching TRBD1. This CDR3 is 14 amino acids long. The germline CDR1 and CDR2 sequences are SGHTA and FQGNSA. With 4 bases clipped from V and 3 bases from J, the junction kept 4 bases outside the gene matches. CDR3 DNA: TGTGCCAGCAGCTCACAGGGGGTAGACTATGGCTACACCTTC. Translating gives CASSSQGVDYGYTF.

The chain combines TRBV12-5 with TRBJ2-4; D perhaps matches TRBD1 (6 bases). CDR3 length equals 15 residues. V lost 3 bases and J lost 4, with 13 bases in between. Germline CDR1 reads LGHNT; CDR2 reads FRNRAP. The DNA for the CDR3 is TGTGCTAGTGGTTTTGCCGGACAGAGTAAAAACATTCAGTACTTC. It specifies CASGFAGQSKNIQYF.

As concerns this clone: Other DNA sequences in the sample encode the same CDR3. The genes are TRBV19 and TRBJ2-7; tentative D call: TRBD1 (5 bases). The V end was cut by 5 bases, the J end by 2 bases, with 10 bases between. The length of the CDR3 is 13 residues. Germline V lookup: CDR1 LNHDA, CDR2 SQIVND (reference sequence). The CDR3 coding sequence is TGTGCCAGTAGTCCGACAGTAACCTACGAGCAGTACTTC. Its translation is CASSPTVTYEQYF.

V usage is TRBV27 and J usage is TRBJ2-1; D may be TRBD1 (6 bases). The V gene's germline CDR1 is MNHEY and CDR2 SMNVEV (reference sequence). Trimming pared 1 base from V and 8 bases from J, leaving 12 bases between. CDR3 length: 14 residues. CDR3 residues: CASSLLDSKDEQFF. The CDR3 region has the DNA TGTGCCAGCAGTTTATTGGACAGCAAGGATGAGCAGTTCTTC.

The chain employs TRBV4-2 and TRBJ2-7; D might be TRBD1 (5 bases). Deletions cut 0 bases from V and 8 bases from J, with 17 bases between. CDR1 and CDR2 from the germline V gene are LGHNA and YNFKEQ. The CDR3 contains 15 residues. The CDR3 DNA reads TGTGCCAGCAGCCAAGACCTCGGCAGGGTCGATAAGCAGTACTTC. Amino acids: CASSQDLGRVDKQYF.

The chain employs TRBV7-8 and TRBJ1-6; no firm D call. The ends were cut back, 5 bases at V and 9 bases at J, with 8 bases in the middle. The germline V gene has CDR1 SGHVS and CDR2 FQNEAQ. The CDR3 spans 12 residues. CDR3 in DNA: TGTGCCAGCAGCCCGGCGGCTTCACCCCTCCACTTT. It yields the protein CASSPAASPLHF.